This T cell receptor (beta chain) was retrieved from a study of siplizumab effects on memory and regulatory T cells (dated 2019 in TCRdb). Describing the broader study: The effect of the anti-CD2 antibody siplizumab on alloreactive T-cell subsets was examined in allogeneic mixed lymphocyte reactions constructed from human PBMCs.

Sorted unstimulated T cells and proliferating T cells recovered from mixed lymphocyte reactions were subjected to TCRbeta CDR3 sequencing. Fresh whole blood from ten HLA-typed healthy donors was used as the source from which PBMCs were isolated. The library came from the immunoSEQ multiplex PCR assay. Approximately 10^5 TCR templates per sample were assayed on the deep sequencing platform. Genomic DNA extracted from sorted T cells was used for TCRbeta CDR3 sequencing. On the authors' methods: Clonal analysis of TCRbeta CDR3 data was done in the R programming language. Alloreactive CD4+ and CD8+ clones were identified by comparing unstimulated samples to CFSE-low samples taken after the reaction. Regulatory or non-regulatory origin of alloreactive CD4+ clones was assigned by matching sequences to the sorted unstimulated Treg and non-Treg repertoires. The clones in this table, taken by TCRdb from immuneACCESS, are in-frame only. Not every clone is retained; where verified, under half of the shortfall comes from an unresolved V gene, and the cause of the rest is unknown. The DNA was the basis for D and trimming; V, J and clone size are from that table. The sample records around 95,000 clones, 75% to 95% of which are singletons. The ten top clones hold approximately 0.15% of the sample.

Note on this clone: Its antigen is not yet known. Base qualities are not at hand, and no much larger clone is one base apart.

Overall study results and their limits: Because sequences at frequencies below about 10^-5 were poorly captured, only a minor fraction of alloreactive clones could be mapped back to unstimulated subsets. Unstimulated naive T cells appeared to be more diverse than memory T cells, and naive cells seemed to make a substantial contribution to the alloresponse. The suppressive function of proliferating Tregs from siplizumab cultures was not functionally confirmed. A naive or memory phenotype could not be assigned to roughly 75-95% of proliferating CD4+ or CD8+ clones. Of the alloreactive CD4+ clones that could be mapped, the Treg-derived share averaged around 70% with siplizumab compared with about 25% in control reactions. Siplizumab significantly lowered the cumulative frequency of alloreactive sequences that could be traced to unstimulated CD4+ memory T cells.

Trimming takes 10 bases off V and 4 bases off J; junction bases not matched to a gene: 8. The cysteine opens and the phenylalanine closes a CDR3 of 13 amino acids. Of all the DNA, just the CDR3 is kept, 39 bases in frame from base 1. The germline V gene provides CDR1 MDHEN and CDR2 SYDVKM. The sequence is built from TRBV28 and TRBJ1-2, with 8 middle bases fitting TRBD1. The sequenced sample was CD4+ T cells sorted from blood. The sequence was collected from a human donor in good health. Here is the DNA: TGTGCCATCCACAGGGGGTTAAGCTATGGCTACACCTTC. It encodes CAIHRGLSYGYTF.